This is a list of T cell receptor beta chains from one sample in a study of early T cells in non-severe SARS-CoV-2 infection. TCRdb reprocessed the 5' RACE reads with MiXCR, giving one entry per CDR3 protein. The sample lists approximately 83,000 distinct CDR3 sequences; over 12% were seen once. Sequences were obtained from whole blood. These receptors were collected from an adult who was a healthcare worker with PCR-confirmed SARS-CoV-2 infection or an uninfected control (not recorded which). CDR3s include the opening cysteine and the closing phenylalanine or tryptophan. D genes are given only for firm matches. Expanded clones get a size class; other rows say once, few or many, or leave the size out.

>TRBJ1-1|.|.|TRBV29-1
CSVEAGLNTEAFF
TGCAGCGTTGAGGCAGGGTTGAACACTGAAGCTTTCTTT
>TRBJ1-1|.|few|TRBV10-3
CAISDGAGEAFF
TGTGCCATCAGTGACGGGGCCGGTGAAGCTTTCTTT
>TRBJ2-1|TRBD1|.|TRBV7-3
CASSSSLGTGLNEQFF
TGTGCCAGCAGCTCGAGCCTCGGGACAGGGCTGAATGAGCAGTTCTTC
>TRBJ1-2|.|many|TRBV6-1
CASSEAGGQGIGHYGYTF
TGTGCCAGCAGTGAAGCGGGAGGACAAGGAATAGGGCACTATGGCTACACCTTC
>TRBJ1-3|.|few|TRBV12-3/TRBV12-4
CASRVAGTPGNTIYF
TGTGCCAGCAGGGTTGCCGGGACCCCGGGAAACACCATATATTTT
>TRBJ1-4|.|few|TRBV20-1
CSASLTTNEKLFF
TGCAGTGCTAGCCTGACAACTAATGAAAAACTGTTTTTT
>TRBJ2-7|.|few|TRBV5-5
CASSSSPAPYEQYF
TGTGCCAGCAGCTCCTCCCCCGCCCCCTACGAGCAGTACTTC
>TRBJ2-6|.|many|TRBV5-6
CASSLVQASGANVLTF
TGTGCCAGCAGCTTGGTACAGGCCTCTGGGGCCAACGTCCTGACTTTC
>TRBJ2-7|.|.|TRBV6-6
CASSFDGSYEQYF
TGTGCCAGCAGTTTTGACGGTTCCTACGAGCAGTACTTC
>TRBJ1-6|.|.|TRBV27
CASTNYRDNSPLHF
TGTGCCAGCACCAATTACAGGGATAATTCACCCCTCCACTTT
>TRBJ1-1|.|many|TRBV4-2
CASSQDHGNTEAFF
TGTGCCAGCAGCCAAGATCATGGGAACACTGAAGCTTTCTTT
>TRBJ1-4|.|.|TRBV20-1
CSARKPSGLMREKLFF
TGCAGTGCTAGAAAGCCTTCTGGCCTTATGCGAGAAAAACTGTTTTTT
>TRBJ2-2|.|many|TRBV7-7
CVVLNTGELFF
TGCGTAGTGCTAAACACCGGGGAGCTGTTTTTT
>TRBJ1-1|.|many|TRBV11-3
CASSSQANTEAFF
TGTGCCAGCAGCTCACAGGCGAACACTGAAGCTTTCTTT
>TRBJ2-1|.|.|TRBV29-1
CSVIDNEQFF
TGCAGCGTTATAGACAATGAGCAGTTCTTC
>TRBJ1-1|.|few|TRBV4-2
CASSFGGRRSTEAFF
TGTGCCAGCAGCTTCGGGGGGAGGAGGTCCACTGAAGCTTTCTTT
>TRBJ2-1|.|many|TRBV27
CASSLRGSYNEQFF
TGTGCCAGCAGTTTAAGAGGGAGTTACAATGAGCAGTTCTTC
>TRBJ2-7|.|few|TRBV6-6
CASSYYSGSIYEQYF
TGTGCCAGCAGCTACTATAGCGGAAGCATCTACGAGCAGTACTTC
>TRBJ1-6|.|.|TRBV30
CAWGFRGTHNSPLHF
TGTGCCTGGGGTTTTAGAGGTACCCATAATTCACCCCTCCACTTT
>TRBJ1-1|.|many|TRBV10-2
CASSEFRYTEAFF
TGCGCCAGCAGTGAGTTTCGGTACACTGAAGCTTTCTTT
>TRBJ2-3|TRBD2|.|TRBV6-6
CASSPGRVRTSGMDTQYF
TGTGCCAGCAGCCCCGGAAGAGTCCGGACTAGCGGGATGGATACGCAGTATTTT
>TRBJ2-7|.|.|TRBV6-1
CASSEAWGRYEQYF
TGTGCCAGCAGTGAAGCATGGGGCCGGTACGAGCAGTACTTC
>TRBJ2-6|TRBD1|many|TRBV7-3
CASSPDRAGANVLTF
TGTGCCAGCAGTCCAGACAGGGCTGGGGCCAACGTCCTGACTTTC
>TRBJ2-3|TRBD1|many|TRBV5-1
CASSLEGQGAALLNTQYF
TGCGCCAGCAGCTTGGAGGGACAGGGGGCGGCCCTTTTGAATACGCAGTATTTT
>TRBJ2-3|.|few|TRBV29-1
CSVKLIQNTDTQYF
TGCAGCGTAAAACTCATTCAGAATACGGATACGCAGTATTTT
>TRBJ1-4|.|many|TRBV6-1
CASSVGPRGEKLFF
TGTGCCAGCAGTGTTGGCCCCCGCGGTGAAAAACTGTTTTTT
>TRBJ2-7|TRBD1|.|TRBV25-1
CASSLQGAGFSEQYF
TGTGCCAGCAGCCTACAGGGGGCGGGATTCTCCGAGCAGTACTTC
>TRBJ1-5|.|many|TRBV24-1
CATGTFGNQPQHF
TGTGCCACGGGGACTTTTGGCAATCAGCCCCAGCATTTT
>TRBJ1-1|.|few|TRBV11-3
CASSSSGVGTEAFF
TGTGCCAGCAGCTCGTCAGGGGTAGGGACTGAAGCTTTCTTT
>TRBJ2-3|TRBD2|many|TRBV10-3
CAISESGLAGTDTQYF
TGTGCCATCAGTGAGTCAGGGCTAGCGGGAACTGATACGCAGTATTTT
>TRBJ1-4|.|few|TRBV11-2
CASRLGGVTGRREKLFF
TGTGCCAGCAGACTCGGGGGCGTGACAGGCCGTCGTGAAAAACTGTTTTTT
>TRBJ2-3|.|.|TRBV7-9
CASSARGTGTDTQYF
TGTGCCAGCAGCGCGAGAGGGACTGGCACAGATACGCAGTATTTT
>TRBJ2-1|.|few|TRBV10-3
CAIGGQREQFF
TGTGCCATCGGGGGACAACGAGAGCAGTTCTTC
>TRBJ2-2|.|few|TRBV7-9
CASSFWGETGELFF
TGTGCCAGCAGCTTTTGGGGAGAAACCGGGGAGCTGTTTTTT
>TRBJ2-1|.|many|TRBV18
CASSPLQASSYNEQFF
TGTGCCAGCTCACCCTTACAGGCCAGCTCCTACAATGAGCAGTTCTTC
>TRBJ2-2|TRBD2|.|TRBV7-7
CASSSLGSGLAGSRYTGELFF
TGTGCTAGCAGCTCTCTGGGATCGGGACTAGCGGGGAGCCGCTATACCGGGGAGCTGTTTTTT
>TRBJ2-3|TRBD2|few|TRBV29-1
CSVEGRGGLDTQYF
TGCAGCGTTGAAGGGCGGGGGGGCCTAGATACGCAGTATTTT
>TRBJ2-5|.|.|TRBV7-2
CASSSDGGRETQYF
TGTGCCAGCAGCTCCGATGGGGGCAGAGAGACCCAGTACTTC
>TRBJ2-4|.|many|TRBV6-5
CASRRDVGKNIQYF
TGTGCCAGCAGACGAGACGTGGGCAAAAACATTCAGTACTTC
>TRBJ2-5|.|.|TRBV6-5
CASSPRGTPETQYF
TGTGCCAGCAGTCCCCGGGGGACACCAGAGACCCAGTACTTC
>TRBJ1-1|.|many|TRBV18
CASSRTGTTEAFF
TGTGCCAGCTCGCGTACAGGGACCACTGAAGCTTTCTTT
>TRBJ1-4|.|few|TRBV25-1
CASSVAKGAYEKLFF
TGTGCCAGCAGTGTAGCTAAAGGGGCTTATGAAAAACTGTTTTTT
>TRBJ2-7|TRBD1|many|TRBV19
CASTLGTGFAYEQYF
TGTGCCAGTACCCTCGGGACAGGTTTCGCCTACGAGCAGTACTTC
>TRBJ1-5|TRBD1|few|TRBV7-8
CASSGTGNQPQHF
TGTGCCAGCTCCGGGACAGGGAATCAGCCCCAGCATTTT
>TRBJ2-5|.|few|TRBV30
CAWLGGGAAETQYF
TGTGCCTGGTTGGGAGGAGGGGCTGCAGAGACCCAGTACTTC
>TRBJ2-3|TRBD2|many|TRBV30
CAWSRAGLAGITDTQYF
TGTGCCTGGAGTCGAGCAGGACTAGCGGGGATCACAGATACGCAGTATTTT
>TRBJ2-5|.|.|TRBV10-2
CASSRGFQETQYF
TGCGCCAGCAGCAGGGGCTTCCAAGAGACCCAGTACTTC
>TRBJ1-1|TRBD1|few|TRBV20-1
CSAGQGATRGIEAFF
TGCAGTGCCGGGCAGGGGGCGACCCGGGGGATTGAAGCTTTCTTT
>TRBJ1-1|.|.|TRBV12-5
CASEPYRGTEAFF
TGTGCTAGTGAACCGTATAGGGGCACTGAAGCTTTCTTT
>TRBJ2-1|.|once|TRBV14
CASSQARAIYNEQFF
TGTGCCAGCAGCCAAGCAAGGGCAATCTACAATGAGCAGTTCTTC
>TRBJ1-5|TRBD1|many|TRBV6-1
CASSPKGEGAGQPQHF
TGTGCCAGCAGCCCCAAAGGGGAGGGGGCGGGTCAGCCCCAGCATTTT
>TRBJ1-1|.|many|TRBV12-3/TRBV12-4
CASSSSTETEAFF
TGTGCCAGCAGTTCGTCGACAGAAACTGAAGCTTTCTTT
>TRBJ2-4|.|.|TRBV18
CASSPTGTENIQYF
TGTGCCAGCTCTCCTACCGGGACGGAAAACATTCAGTACTTC
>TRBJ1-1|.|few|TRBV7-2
CASSLVGGGYTEAFF
TGTGCCAGCAGCTTAGTGGGCGGAGGGTACACTGAAGCTTTCTTT